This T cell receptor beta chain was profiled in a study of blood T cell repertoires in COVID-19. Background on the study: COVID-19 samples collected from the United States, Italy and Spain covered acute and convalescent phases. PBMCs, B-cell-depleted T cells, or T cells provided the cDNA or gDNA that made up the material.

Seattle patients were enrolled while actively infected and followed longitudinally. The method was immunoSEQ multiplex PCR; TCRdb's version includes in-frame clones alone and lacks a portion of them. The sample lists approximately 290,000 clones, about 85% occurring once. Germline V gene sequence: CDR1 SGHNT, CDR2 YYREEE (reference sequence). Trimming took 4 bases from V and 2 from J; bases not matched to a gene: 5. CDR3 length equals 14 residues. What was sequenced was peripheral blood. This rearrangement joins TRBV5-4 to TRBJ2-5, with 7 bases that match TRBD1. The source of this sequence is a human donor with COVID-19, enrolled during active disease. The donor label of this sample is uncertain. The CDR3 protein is CASSAGGLQETQYF. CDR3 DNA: TGTGCCAGCAGCGCAGGGGGATTACAAGAGACCCAGTACTTC.